Following are 26 T cell receptor beta chains from one sample sequenced in a study of molecular identifiers for immune sequencing clone quantification. TCRdb itself ran the PCR reads through MiXCR, one entry per CDR3 protein. Of about 630,000 distinct CDR3 sequences listed, about 25% are singletons. The sample taken for sequencing was naive CD8+ T cells from blood, with Jurkat cell RNA spiked in. Subset: FACS-sorted CD8+CD4-CCR7+CD45RA+ naive T cells. The receptor source for this set is a human donor in good health. Some libraries in this study had Jurkat cell RNA spiked in.

This clonotype came up many times. The chain combines TRBV4-3 with TRBJ1-1; D unclear. V shed 0 bases and J shed 4 bases, with 12 bases lying between them. Germline V gene lookup returns CDR1 LGHNA and CDR2 YSLEER. CDR3 size: 15 residues. The CDR3 spells CASSQDSGTGTEAFF. The CDR3 coding sequence is TGCGCCAGCAGCCAAGACTCCGGTACTGGCACTGAAGCTTTCTTT.

Ten or more counts support this clonotype. CDR3 region: CASSTSWSHYEQYF. CDR3 DNA: TGTGCCAGCTCGACGTCCTGGTCCCACTACGAGCAGTACTTC. This chain connects TRBV6-2 or TRBV6-3 to TRBJ2-7; no reliable D call. Germline V gene data show CDR1 as MNHEY and CDR2 as SVGEGT. The CDR3 has 14 residues. Trimming left V 8 bases short and J 3 bases short, with 17 bases between.

This clonotype was picked up many times. The gene calls are TRBV13 and TRBJ2-7; tentative D call: TRBD1 (6 bases). Germline V gives CDR1 PRHDT, CDR2 FYEKMQ (reference sequence). The V end lost 5 bases, the J end lost 5 bases, and 16 bases lay between the germline ends. The CDR3 is 14 residues long. CDR3 residues: CASSPAGTKDEQYF. For the CDR3, the DNA is TGTGCCAGCAGCCCCGCCGGGACAAAGGACGAGCAGTACTTC.

This clonotype turned up a few times. The chain uses TRBV28 and TRBJ2-7, with D possibly being TRBD1 (6 bases). Trimming removed 10 bases from V and 4 bases from J, with 20 bases in between. From germline, CDR1 is MDHEN and CDR2 SYDVKM. The CDR3 loop spans 14 amino acids. The CDR3 sequence: CAIGDRGRGYEQYF. The DNA of the CDR3 is TGTGCCATCGGGGATAGGGGCAGGGGATACGAGCAGTACTTC.

Comment on this clonotype: An end of the junction differs from the germline gene, which may be a read error. The CDR3 protein is CASSLGTGGSTGTQYF. Written as DNA, the CDR3 is TGCGCCAGCAGCTTGGGGACAGGGGGCAGCACAGGTACGCAGTATTTT. J is TRBJ2-3 and V is TRBV5-1; TRBD1 agrees at 11 bases. Germline CDR1 reads SGHRS; CDR2 reads YFSETQ. This CDR3 contains 16 residues.

The chain recombines TRBV11-2 with TRBJ2-7, with D possibly matching TRBD2 (5 bases). The CDR3 loop spans 15 amino acids. The V gene's germline CDR1 is SGHAT and CDR2 FQNNGV. Trimming removed 3 bases from V and 7 bases from J, with 19 bases in between. The CDR3 DNA reads as TGTGCCAGCAGCTTCCTAGCTGGGCGGCTCTCGGAGCAGTACTTC. As protein: CASSFLAGRLSEQYF.

As for this clonotype: One end of the junction fails to match germline, which may point to a read error. The CDR3 is CASSLGRADPQYF. CDR3 in DNA: TGTGCCAGCAGTCTCGGGCGGGCAGATCCGCAGTATTTT. The genes are TRBV6-5 and TRBJ2-3; a possible D gene is TRBD2 (5 bases). CDR1 is MNHEY, CDR2 SVGAGI, per germline. This CDR3 is built from 13 residues.

The sample holds a few counts of this clonotype. The gene calls are TRBV24-1 and TRBJ2-2; 12 nucleotides align to TRBD1. Germline V gene data show CDR1 as KGHDR and CDR2 as SFDVKD. Trimming cost V 3 bases and J 6 bases; bases outside gene matches: 4. The CDR3 length is 16 residues. DNA of the CDR3: TGTGCCACCAGTGATACCGGGACAGGGGGCTCCGGGGAGCTGTTTTTT. It is translated as CATSDTGTGGSGELFF.

This clonotype was seen ten or more times. The chain joins TRBV28 to TRBJ2-7; D is perhaps TRBD2 (5 bases). CDR3 length equals 16 residues. Germline V gene lookup returns CDR1 MDHEN and CDR2 SYDVKM. V lost 4 bases and J lost 2, with 18 bases in between. The CDR3 loop is CASSSTSGLLAYEQYF. CDR3 nucleotide sequence: TGTGCCAGCAGTTCCACCAGCGGTCTACTAGCCTACGAGCAGTACTTC.

Concerning this clonotype itself: This may arise from a read error, as a much more abundant clone is one base away. The J gene is TRBJ2-2, the V gene TRBV20-1; D is possibly TRBD1 or TRBD2 (6 bases each). Germline CDR1 reads DFQATT; CDR2 reads SNEGSKA (reference sequence). There are 16 residues in the CDR3. The DNA of the CDR3 is TGCAGTGCTAGTGGGTTCCGACAGGAGAACACCGGGGGGCTGTTTTTT. Protein: CSASGFRQENTGGLFF.

V and J are TRBV9 and TRBJ2-7, with 11 nucleotides matching TRBD2. V was clipped by 0 bases and J by 4 bases; unmatched bases: 3. The length of the CDR3 is 15 residues. Looked up from germline, CDR1 is SGDLS and CDR2 is YYNGEE. CDR3 nucleotides: TGTGCCAGCAGCGTAGAGGGGACTAGCGGATACGAGCAGTACTTC. Translated: CASSVEGTSGYEQYF.

The chain is built from TRBV2 and TRBJ1-1; TRBD1 matches at 7 bases. V shed 3 bases and J 5 bases; nucleotides not matched to a gene: 21. Germline-derived CDR1 and CDR2 are SNHLY and FYNNEI. The CDR3 is 19 amino acids. CDR3 sequence (DNA): TGTGCCAGCAGTGACCCCGGGAGCCCGCAAAAAACAGGGGATACTGAAGCTTTCTTT. It is translated as CASSDPGSPQKTGDTEAFF.

The J gene is TRBJ2-2, the V gene TRBV12-3 or TRBV12-4; D not certain. The CDR3 runs to 11 residues. The V end lost 7 bases, the J end lost 3 bases, and 3 bases lay between the germline ends. CDR3 region: CASKYTGELFF. CDR3 coding DNA: TGTGCCAGCAAATACACCGGGGAGCTGTTTTTT.

This clonotype turned up a few times. This may arise from a read error, as a much more abundant clone is one base away. CDR3 bases: TGTGCCAGCAGTTTATTCCCGGGTAACTACGGGCAGTACTTC. It yields the protein CASSLFPGNYGQYF. The chain carries TRBV28 and TRBJ2-7, with unresolved D. The CDR3 length is 14 residues. CDR1 is MDHEN and CDR2 is SYDVKM in the germline V gene.

To note about this clonotype: A much larger clone differs by one base, so this may be a read error. V usage is TRBV27 and J usage is TRBJ2-7, with D unclear. The CDR3 runs 13 residues. The germline V gene encodes CDR1 MNHEY and CDR2 SMNVEV (reference sequence). CDR3 sequence (DNA): TGTGCCAGCAGTCTCACCGGTGCCCTCGAGCAGCACTTC. This translates into CASSLTGALEQHF.

This clonotype has a handful of counts. The chain is built from TRBV11-2 and TRBJ2-7; D remains unclear. The CDR3 is 13 amino acids. With 7 bases removed from V and 7 bases from J, the gap between germline ends came to 17 bases. Germline V gives CDR1 SGHAT, CDR2 FQNNGV. As DNA, the CDR3 is TGTGCCAGCAACTTTTGGGGTTCTGGGGAGCAGTACTTC. Residues: CASNFWGSGEQYF.

This clonotype was detected many times. The V call is TRBV7-9, the J call TRBJ2-7; 9 nucleotides line up with TRBD2. CDR1 is SEHNR, CDR2 FQNEAQ, per germline (reference sequence). The V segment lost 6 bases and the J segment 5 bases; nucleotides outside the gene matches: 14. The CDR3 totals 16 residues. CDR3 region: CASRQPLAGGPHEQYF. CDR3 nucleotide sequence: TGTGCCAGCAGACAGCCTTTGGCGGGGGGGCCCCACGAGCAGTACTTC. Full variable domain (remainder filled in from reference TRBV7-9 and TRBJ2-7): DTGVSQNPRHKITKRGQNVTFRCDPISEHNRLYWYRQTLGQGPEFLTYFQNEAQLEKSRLLSDRFSAERPKGSFSTLEIQRTEQGDSAMYLCASRQPLAGGPHEQYFGPGTRLTVT.

Concerning this clonotype: The CDR3 end shows no conserved phenylalanine or tryptophan, and so a read error is likely. CDR3 sequence (DNA): TGTGCCAGTAGAGAGAGACAGGATCTTACCTACAAGCAGTACTTA. It specifies CASRERQDLTYKQYL. The chain has TRBV19 and TRBJ2-7; tentative D call: TRBD1 (6 bases). Germline CDR1 and CDR2: LNHDA and SQIVND (reference sequence). CDR3 size: 15 residues.

The V call is TRBV4-3, the J call TRBJ2-7, with 11 bases lining up with TRBD2. This CDR3 spans 20 amino acids. The V and J ends lost 0 bases and 4 bases, in that order; junction bases with no gene match: 17. Germline values: CDR1 LGHNA, CDR2 YSLEER. The CDR3: CASSQDPVRGLAGGLYEQYF. The CDR3 DNA reads TGCGCCAGCAGCCAAGATCCAGTGAGGGGCCTAGCGGGAGGTCTTTACGAGCAGTACTTC.

The sample holds many counts of this clonotype. The V call is TRBV30, the J call TRBJ1-1; D uncertain. Germline CDR1 and CDR2: GTSNPN and SVGIG (reference sequence). V dropped 5 bases and J dropped 0 bases, with 7 bases sitting between them. The CDR3 is 12 amino acids. The CDR3 bases are TGTGCCTGGGACGGGATGAACACTGAAGCTTTCTTT. It translates to CAWDGMNTEAFF.

Details on this clonotype: The CDR3 end shows no conserved phenylalanine or tryptophan, and so a read error is likely. The chain employs TRBV5-3 and TRBJ2-2; TRBD1 aligns across 10 bases. TRBV5-3 is flagged as an ORF with uncertain function. Trimming cost V 8 bases and J 1 base; bases outside gene matches: 11. The CDR3 consists of 17 residues. CDR3 protein: CASSTRDRGVNTGELFY. The CDR3 nucleotides are TGTGCCAGCAGCACCCGGGACAGGGGTGTGAACACCGGGGAGCTGTTTTAT.

This clonotype was recorded many times. CDR3 nucleotides: TGTGCCAGCAGTTATATATCCCATTTGACGGGAGGTCGTCTGAGGACGCAGTATTTT. Residues: CASSYISHLTGGRLRTQYF. V usage is TRBV6-2 or TRBV6-3 and J usage is TRBJ2-3; 7 bases line up with TRBD2. Germline CDR1 reads MNHEY; CDR2 reads SVGEGT. J lost 9 bases, V lost 3 bases, and 24 bases had no gene match. The CDR3 length is 19 residues.

This clonotype was detected only a few times. The V call is TRBV6-6, the J call TRBJ2-3; 9 bases are a match to TRBD2. Germline CDR1 reads MNHNY; CDR2 reads SVGAGI (reference sequence). This CDR3 is 14 amino acids long. The J segment lost 6 bases and the V segment lost 8 bases, leaving 9 bases of the junction unmatched. Here the CDR3 DNA reads TGTGCCAGCTCCGATAGCGGGAGTTCGGATACGCAGTATTTT. This gives the protein CASSDSGSSDTQYF.

This chain links TRBV19 with TRBJ1-3; D is unclear. V lost 3 bases and J lost 0, with 6 bases in between. The CDR3 runs to 14 residues. The V gene's germline CDR1 is LNHDA and CDR2 SQIVND (reference sequence). CDR3 in amino acids: CASSIDLSGNTIYF. CDR3 nucleotides: TGTGCCAGTAGTATTGACCTCTCTGGAAACACCATATATTTT.

The rearrangement uses TRBV6-2 or TRBV6-3 and TRBJ2-7; maybe TRBD2 (6 bases). The CDR3 has 14 residues. CDR1 MNHEY and CDR2 SVGEGT come from the germline V gene. V was clipped by 7 bases and J by 0 bases, with 13 bases between them. In DNA form, the CDR3 reads TGTGCCAGCACCCCGCTAGCGATCTCCTACGAGCAGTACTTC. It is translated as CASTPLAISYEQYF.

The genes are TRBV30 and TRBJ1-4; D remains unclear. CDR1 is GTSNPN and CDR2 is SVGIG in the germline V gene (reference sequence). V lost 0 bases and J 8 bases, leaving 10 bases between the germline ends. CDR3 length: 13 residues. CDR3: CAWSVLKGEKLFF. For the CDR3, the DNA is TGTGCCTGGAGTGTACTTAAAGGAGAAAAACTGTTTTTT.